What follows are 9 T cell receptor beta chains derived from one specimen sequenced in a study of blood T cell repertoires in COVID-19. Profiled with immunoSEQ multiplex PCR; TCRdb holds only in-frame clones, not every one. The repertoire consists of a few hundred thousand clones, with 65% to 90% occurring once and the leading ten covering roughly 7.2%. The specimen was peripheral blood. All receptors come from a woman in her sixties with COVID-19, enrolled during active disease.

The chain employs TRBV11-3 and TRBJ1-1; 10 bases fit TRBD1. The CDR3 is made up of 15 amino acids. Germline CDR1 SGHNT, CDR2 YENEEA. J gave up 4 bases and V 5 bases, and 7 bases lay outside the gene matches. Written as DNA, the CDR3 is TGTGCCAGCAGCCCGAGACAGGGGGCGAGCACTGAAGCTTTCTTT. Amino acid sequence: CASSPRQGASTEAFF.

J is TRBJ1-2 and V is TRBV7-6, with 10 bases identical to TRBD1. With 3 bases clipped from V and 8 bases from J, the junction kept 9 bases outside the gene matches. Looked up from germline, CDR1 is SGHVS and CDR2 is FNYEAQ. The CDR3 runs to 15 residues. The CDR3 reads CASSLTGGVGTGYTF. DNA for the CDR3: TGTGCCAGCAGCTTGACAGGGGGCGTAGGTACCGGCTACACCTTC.

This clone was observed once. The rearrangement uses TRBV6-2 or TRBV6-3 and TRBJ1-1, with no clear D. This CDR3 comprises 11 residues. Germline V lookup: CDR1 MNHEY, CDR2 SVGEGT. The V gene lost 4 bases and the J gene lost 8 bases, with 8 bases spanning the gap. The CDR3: CASSSLGEAFF. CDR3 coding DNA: TGTGCCAGCAGTTCCCTCGGGGAAGCTTTCTTT.

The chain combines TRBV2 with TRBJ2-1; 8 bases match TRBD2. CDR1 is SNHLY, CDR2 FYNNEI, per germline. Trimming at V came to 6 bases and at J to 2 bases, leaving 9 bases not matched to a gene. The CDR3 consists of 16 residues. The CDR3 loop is CASRAEGGGTYNEQFF. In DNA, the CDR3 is TGTGCCAGCAGGGCAGAGGGCGGGGGGACCTACAATGAGCAGTTCTTC.

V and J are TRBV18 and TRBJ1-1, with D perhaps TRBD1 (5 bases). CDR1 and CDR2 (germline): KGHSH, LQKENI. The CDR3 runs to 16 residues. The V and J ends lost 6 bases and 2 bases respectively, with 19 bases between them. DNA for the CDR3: TGTGCCAGCTCGAGGATGGGGGGGGAGGTCAACACTGAAGCTTTCTTT. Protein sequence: CASSRMGGEVNTEAFF. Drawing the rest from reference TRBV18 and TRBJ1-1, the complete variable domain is NAGVMQNPRHLVRRRGQEARLRCSPMKGHSHVYWYRQLPEEGLKFMVYLQKENIIDESGMPKERFSAEFPKEGPSILRIQQVVRGDSAAYFCASSRMGGEVNTEAFFGQGTRLTVV.

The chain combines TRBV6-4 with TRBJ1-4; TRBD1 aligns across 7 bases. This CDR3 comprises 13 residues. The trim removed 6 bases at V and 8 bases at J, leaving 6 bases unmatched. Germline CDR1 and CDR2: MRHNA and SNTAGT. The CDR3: CASSETGNEKLFF. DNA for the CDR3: TGTGCCAGCAGCGAGACAGGGAACGAAAAACTGTTTTTT.

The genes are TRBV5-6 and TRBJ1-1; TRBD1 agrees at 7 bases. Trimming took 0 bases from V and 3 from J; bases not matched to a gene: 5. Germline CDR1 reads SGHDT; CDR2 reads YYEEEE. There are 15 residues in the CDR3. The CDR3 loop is CASSLVGQKYTEAFF. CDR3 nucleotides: TGTGCCAGCAGCTTGGTGGGACAGAAATACACTGAAGCTTTCTTT.

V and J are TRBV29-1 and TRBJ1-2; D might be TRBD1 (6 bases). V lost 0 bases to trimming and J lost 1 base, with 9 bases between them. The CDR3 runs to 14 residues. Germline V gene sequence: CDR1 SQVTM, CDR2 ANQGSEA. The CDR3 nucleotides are TGCAGCGTTGAAGAGATGGACAGTAACTATGGCTACACCTTC. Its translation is CSVEEMDSNYGYTF.

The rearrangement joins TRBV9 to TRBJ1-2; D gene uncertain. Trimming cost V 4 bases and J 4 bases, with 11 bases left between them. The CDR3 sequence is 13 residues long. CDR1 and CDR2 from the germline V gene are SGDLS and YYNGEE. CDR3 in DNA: TGTGCCAGCAGCTCAAGGACTGCCTATGGCTACACCTTC. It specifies CASSSRTAYGYTF.